The 11 T cell receptor beta chains listed next were all sequenced from one sample in a study of cytomegalovirus exposure and HLA in healthy donors. A multiplex PCR was run with 60 Vbeta primers and 13 Jbeta primers. TCRdb's table, derived via immunoSEQ multiplex PCR, lists solely in-frame clones and lacks some. The data hold under 200,000 clones, with around three quarters observed a single time. Sequences were obtained from PBMCs. The receptors come from a woman aged 40 to 50 in good health and CMV-seronegative.

V and J are TRBV5-5 and TRBJ2-7; perhaps TRBD2 as D (6 bases). Trimming stripped 0 bases from V and 4 bases from J, with 20 bases between. CDR1 is SGHKS, CDR2 YYEKEE, per germline (reference sequence). This CDR3 has 17 amino acids. CDR3 sequence (DNA): TGTGCCAGCAGCTTGGACGGGACTGGGTTTCTACTGTACGAGCAGTACTTC. It yields the protein CASSLDGTGFLLYEQYF.

The chain employs TRBV27 and TRBJ1-1; D is uncertain. CDR1 is MNHEY and CDR2 is SMNVEV in the germline V gene (reference sequence). V lost 0 bases, J lost 0 bases, and 11 bases lay in between. The CDR3 covers 16 residues. The CDR3: CASSLSKAGVNTEAFF. As DNA, the CDR3 is TGTGCCAGCAGTTTATCGAAGGCCGGGGTGAACACTGAAGCTTTCTTT.

The rearrangement joins TRBV5-6 to TRBJ1-2, with 8 positions matching TRBD1. The J segment lost 5 bases and the V segment lost 0 bases, leaving 3 bases of the junction unmatched. This CDR3 spans 14 amino acids. Germline V lookup: CDR1 SGHDT, CDR2 YYEEEE. The CDR3 loop is CASSLDQGAYGYTF. Here the CDR3 DNA reads TGTGCCAGCAGCTTGGATCAGGGGGCATATGGCTACACCTTC. The full variable domain, rest sourced from reference TRBV5-6 and TRBJ1-2, is DAGVTQSPTHLIKTRGQQVTLRCSPKSGHDTVSWYQQALGQGPQFIFQYYEEEERQRGNFPDRFSGHQFPNYSSELNVNALLLGDSALYLCASSLDQGAYGYTFGSGTRLTVV.

The chain links TRBV12-5 to TRBJ2-1; 9 bases are shared with TRBD2. The CDR3 is made up of 15 amino acids. The germline gives CDR1 LGHNT, CDR2 FRNRAP. The ends lost 1 base at V and 9 bases at J; junction bases unmatched: 7. CDR3 in amino acids: CASGLAPGTSSEQFF. CDR3 DNA sequence: TGTGCTAGTGGTTTGGCCCCCGGGACTAGCAGTGAGCAGTTCTTC.

This clone was seen a few times. The rearrangement joins TRBV29-1 to TRBJ1-1; D perhaps matches TRBD1 (6 bases). Germline CDR1 is SQVTM and CDR2 is ANQGSEA. CDR3 length equals 12 residues. Trimming cost V 7 bases and J 8 bases, with 17 bases left between them. CDR3 sequence reads: CSGSLGAREAFF. CDR3 sequence (DNA): TGCAGCGGATCTCTGGGGGCACGGGAAGCTTTCTTT.

The chain combines TRBV19 with TRBJ2-1; D call uncertain. V lost 6 bases and J lost 4, with 22 bases in between. The CDR3 is made up of 17 amino acids. Germline assignment: CDR1 LNHDA and CDR2 SQIVND (reference sequence). The CDR3 DNA sequence: TGTGCCAGTAGAAATGGGTCCCGACTTGCTGAATACAATGAGCAGTTCTTC. This translates into CASRNGSRLAEYNEQFF.

This chain links TRBV7-9 with TRBJ1-4; 8 bases fit TRBD1. The CDR3 has 15 amino acids. The germline V gene encodes CDR1 SEHNR and CDR2 FQNEAQ (reference sequence). V lost 5 bases, J lost 4 bases, and 6 bases stayed unmatched. Here the CDR3 DNA reads TGTGCCAGCAGCACCCGGACAGGGCTTAATGAAAAACTGTTTTTT. Translation gives CASSTRTGLNEKLFF.

The chain uses TRBV30 and TRBJ1-5, with no clear D. CDR1 is GTSNPN and CDR2 is SVGIG in the germline V gene (reference sequence). There are 12 residues in the CDR3. V shed 5 bases and J shed 5 bases, with 10 bases lying between them. The CDR3 here is CAWRKLDQPQHF. CDR3 nucleotide sequence: TGTGCCTGGCGAAAACTTGATCAGCCCCAGCATTTT.

This sequence joins TRBV6-1 and TRBJ1-1; possibly TRBD1 for D (6 bases). CDR1 MNHNS and CDR2 SASEGT come from the germline V gene. The CDR3 spans 15 residues. Deletions cut 6 bases from V and 0 bases from J, with 14 bases between. CDR3 in amino acids: CASRRTTGMNTEAFF. CDR3 bases: TGTGCCAGCAGACGGACCACAGGGATGAACACTGAAGCTTTCTTT.

The chain uses TRBV7-6 and TRBJ2-1; weak D call: TRBD2 (7 bases). The CDR3 is 15 amino acids. V lost 5 bases and J 3 bases, leaving 14 bases between the germline ends. CDR1 and CDR2 (germline): SGHVS, FNYEAQ. The CDR3 here is CASSPVRGGYNEQFF. CDR3 DNA: TGTGCCAGCAGCCCGGTTAGGGGGGGCTACAATGAGCAGTTCTTC.

On this clone: Sequence at one end of the junction differs from germline and may be a read error. The rearrangement uses TRBV7-9 and TRBJ2-1, with 7 bases lining up with TRBD2. Germline CDR1 is SEHNR and CDR2 is FQNEAQ (reference sequence). The CDR3 totals 16 residues. The CDR3 here is CSSSLRSSGPYNEQFF. The CDR3 DNA reads as TGTTCCAGCAGCTTACGCTCTAGCGGACCCTACAATGAGCAGTTCTTC.